The 29 T cell receptor beta chains below all came from one sample that was sequenced in a study of CD8 T cells in ankylosing spondylitis (dated by TCRdb to 2016 to 2017). Study-level results and caveats: A TCR beta motif of several highly homologous amino acid variants appeared characteristic of blood from ankylosing spondylitis patients.

To prepare the library, 5' RACE was applied. Sequencing took place on an Illumina HiSeq 2500. TCRdb reworked the public reads: Q25 trimming with fastp, MiXCR clone assembly, productive beta chains retained. CDR3 protein duplicates are merged, each entry listing the most common genes and DNA. The sample includes around 440,000 distinct CDR3 sequences, with 17% observed a single time. About 0.94% of the sample rests with the top ten. Their specific antigens are unknown. The sequenced material came from blood, either unsorted or a sorted T cell fraction (not recorded which). These receptors were collected from a male donor with ankylosing spondylitis.

The chain uses TRBV6-5 and TRBJ1-6; possible D gene TRBD1, 5 bases. Germline values: CDR1 MNHEY, CDR2 SVGAGI. Trimming stripped 4 bases from V and 5 bases from J, with 12 bases between. This CDR3 spans 15 amino acids. CDR3 in DNA: TGTGCCAGCAGTTTAAAGACAGTCGATAATTCACCCCTCCACTTT. This codes for CASSLKTVDNSPLHF.

This chain links TRBV27 with TRBJ1-6; D is possibly TRBD1 (6 bases). The CDR3 is 14 residues long. V was clipped by 5 bases and J by 7 bases, with 12 bases between them. Germline CDR1 and CDR2: MNHEY and SMNVEV (reference sequence). CDR3 coding DNA: TGTGCCAGCAGTCCCGGGGGGCCGAATTCACCCCTCCACTTT. It encodes CASSPGGPNSPLHF.

The chain is built from TRBV5-1 and TRBJ2-1; 8 positions agree with TRBD2. Germline V gene data show CDR1 as SGHRS and CDR2 as YFSETQ. J gave up 1 base and V 3 bases, and 6 bases lay outside the gene matches. The CDR3 has 16 residues. CDR3 sequence (DNA): TGCGCCAGCAGCTCCCAAGCGGGAGTTTCCTACAATGAGCAGTTCTTC. Translated: CASSSQAGVSYNEQFF. The full variable domain, its missing parts supplied by reference TRBV5-1 and TRBJ2-1, is KAGVTQTPRYLIKTRGQQVTLSCSPISGHRSVSWYQQTPGQGLQFLFEYFSETQRNKGNFPGRFSGRQFSNSRSEMNVSTLELGDSALYLCASSSQAGVSYNEQFFGPGTRLTVL.

A few counts support this clonotype. The rearrangement joins TRBV12-3 or TRBV12-4 to TRBJ1-1, with 7 positions matching TRBD1. The CDR3 spans 16 residues. The junction had 10 bases not matched to a gene; V was cut back by 6 bases and J by 0 bases. The CDR3 nucleotides are TGTGCCAGCAGCCTGGGTCCGGACAGGATGAACACTGAAGCTTTCTTT. Translating it yields CASSLGPDRMNTEAFF.

This clonotype was counted a few times. The V and J genes are TRBV7-2 and TRBJ2-2; D is perhaps TRBD1 (6 bases). The V and J ends lost 4 bases and 5 bases respectively, with 14 bases between them. There are 15 residues in the CDR3. The germline V gene encodes CDR1 SGHTA and CDR2 FQGNSA. The CDR3 region is CASSSDRLKTGELFF. The CDR3 DNA reads TGTGCCAGCAGCTCTGACAGGCTAAAGACCGGGGAGCTGTTTTTT.

Regarding this clonotype: Being one base from a much bigger clone, this may be a read error. The chain couples TRBV12-3 or TRBV12-4 to TRBJ2-7; 14 bases map to TRBD2. The CDR3 spans 18 residues. CDR3 nucleotides: TGTGCCAGCAGTCCCGGGACTAGCGGGAGTGGTCCGCCCTACCAGCAGTACTTC. Its protein product is CASSPGTSGSGPPYQQYF.

The chain uses TRBV11-2 and TRBJ1-2, with D tentatively TRBD1 (6 bases). CDR1 is SGHAT and CDR2 is FQNNGV in the germline V gene. This CDR3 spans 17 amino acids. With 5 bases removed from V and 6 bases from J, the gap between germline ends came to 25 bases. The CDR3 reads CASSRGPTGMLGDGYTF. The CDR3 DNA sequence: TGTGCCAGCAGCCGCGGACCTACAGGGATGCTAGGGGATGGCTACACCTTC. The full variable domain, in which reference TRBV11-2 and TRBJ1-2 provide the parts outside the CDR3, is EAGVAQSPRYKIIEKRQSVAFWCNPISGHATLYWYQQILGQGPKLLIQFQNNGVVDDSQLPKDRFSAERLKGVDSTLKIQPAKLEDSAVYLCASSRGPTGMLGDGYTFGSGTRLTVV.

The sample holds many counts of this clonotype. As DNA, the CDR3 is TGTGCCAGCACCGAGACAGGGGGAGGGTATGGCTACACCTTC. This sequence encodes CASTETGGGYGYTF. The V and J genes are TRBV12-3 or TRBV12-4 and TRBJ1-2; 9 bases agree with TRBD1. The CDR3 has 14 amino acids. Trimming took 7 bases from V and 5 from J; bases not matched to a gene: 8.

This clonotype has a handful of counts. The V and J genes are TRBV19 and TRBJ2-1; D gene uncertain. The V end was cut by 3 bases, the J end by 8 bases, with 5 bases between. Germline loops: CDR1 LNHDA, CDR2 SQIVND (reference sequence). The CDR3 runs 11 residues. Written as DNA, the CDR3 is TGTGCCAGTAGTATGTGGGATGAGCAGTTCTTC. Encoded protein: CASSMWDEQFF.

This chain connects TRBV7-2 to TRBJ2-3; D is unresolved. V lost 8 bases to trimming and J lost 4 bases, with 19 bases between them. Germline loops: CDR1 SGHTA, CDR2 FQGNSA. This CDR3 has 15 amino acids. The CDR3, as DNA: TGTGCCAGCTCCTTAAGGGAACGAAGTCCAGATACGCAGTATTTT. This gives the protein CASSLRERSPDTQYF. Based on the CDR3 plus reference TRBV7-2 and TRBJ2-3, the full variable domain is GAGVSQSPSNKVTEKGKDVELRCDPISGHTALYWYRQSLGQGLEFLIYFQGNSAPDKSGLPSDRFSAERTGGSVSTLTIQRTQQEDSAVYLCASSLRERSPDTQYFGPGTRLTVL.

The rearrangement joins TRBV6-1 to TRBJ2-6; D not resolved. Per germline, CDR1 MNHNS and CDR2 SASEGT. The CDR3 contains 14 residues. V shed 6 bases and J shed 0 bases, with 6 bases lying between them. The CDR3 is CASRPFSGANVLTF. CDR3 bases: TGTGCCAGCAGACCGTTCTCTGGGGCCAACGTCCTGACTTTC.

This rearrangement joins TRBV2 to TRBJ2-2; D remains ambiguous. The germline gives CDR1 SNHLY, CDR2 FYNNEI. The CDR3 is 14 amino acids. The V end was cut by 7 bases, the J end by 5 bases, with 14 bases between. CDR3 amino acids: CASTKGSQTGELFF. Here the CDR3 DNA reads TGTGCCAGCACCAAGGGCAGCCAGACCGGGGAGCTGTTTTTT. Supplemented by reference TRBV2 and TRBJ2-2, the full variable domain reads EPEVTQTPSHQVTQMGQEVILRCVPISNHLYFYWYRQILGQKVEFLVSFYNNEISEKSEIFDDQFSVERPDGSNFTLKIRSTKLEDSAMYFCASTKGSQTGELFFGEGSRLTVL.

This clonotype has just one count. The genes are TRBV25-1 and TRBJ2-3, with D maybe TRBD1 (5 bases). V was clipped by 2 bases and J by 6 bases, with 18 bases between them. The CDR3 has 16 amino acids. Germline V gene sequence: CDR1 MGHDK, CDR2 SYGVNS. CDR3: CASSEQGRLGADTQYF. In nucleotides, the CDR3 is TGTGCCAGCAGTGAACAGGGCAGACTTGGAGCGGATACGCAGTATTTT.

In this sample, this clonotype turned up a few times. The CDR3: CASSATGVISYNSPLHF. The CDR3 DNA reads as TGCGCCAGCAGCGCGACGGGTGTGATCTCCTATAATTCACCCCTCCACTTT. The chain links TRBV5-1 to TRBJ1-6, with D unresolved. Germline values: CDR1 SGHRS, CDR2 YFSETQ. Between the trimmed V and J ends, which lost 4 bases and 0 bases, there was a span of 14 bases. The CDR3 is 17 amino acids. The full variable domain, its missing parts supplied by reference TRBV5-1 and TRBJ1-6, is KAGVTQTPRYLIKTRGQQVTLSCSPISGHRSVSWYQQTPGQGLQFLFEYFSETQRNKGNFPGRFSGRQFSNSRSEMNVSTLELGDSALYLCASSATGVISYNSPLHFGNGTRLTVT.

This clonotype has more than one count but fewer than ten. This sequence joins TRBV4-1 and TRBJ2-1; a weak D match, TRBD2 (6 bases). Trimming took off 2 bases at V and 4 bases at J, with 9 bases between the two ends. Germline V gene data show CDR1 as MGHRA and CDR2 as YSYEKL. The CDR3 loop spans 14 amino acids. The CDR3 DNA follows: TGCGCCAGCAGCCAACCCGGGACTTACAATGAGCAGTTCTTC. Its translation: CASSQPGTYNEQFF.

There are a few counts of this clonotype. The rearrangement uses TRBV20-1 and TRBJ2-1, with D unresolved. The CDR3 sequence is 14 residues long. The germline V gene encodes CDR1 DFQATT and CDR2 SNEGSKA (reference sequence). V was shortened by 0 bases and J by 0 bases, with 6 bases between the two germline ends. The CDR3 loop reads CSARDGRSYNEQFF. In DNA, the CDR3 is TGCAGTGCTAGAGATGGCCGCTCCTACAATGAGCAGTTCTTC.

The chain links TRBV9 to TRBJ2-7, with TRBD1 matching over 7 bases. Trimming took 4 bases from V and 5 from J; bases not matched to a gene: 12. CDR1 SGDLS and CDR2 YYNGEE come from the germline V gene. The CDR3 has 15 amino acids. CDR3 in DNA: TGTGCCAGCAGCCCCCACACGACAGGGTCCCACGAGCAGTACTTC. Its translation is CASSPHTTGSHEQYF.

This chain connects TRBV20-1 to TRBJ2-7, with 11 bases that match TRBD2. Germline assignment: CDR1 DFQATT and CDR2 SNEGSKA (reference sequence). CDR3 length: 15 amino acids. V trimming: 3 bases; J trimming: 1 base; junction bases outside the gene matches: 5. The DNA for the CDR3 is TGCAGTGCTAGTCCCCGGACTAGCGGGTCCTACGAGCAGTACTTC. It yields the protein CSASPRTSGSYEQYF.

This clonotype was found a few times. The chain links TRBV28 to TRBJ2-3; D gene uncertain. V was shortened by 10 bases and J by 1 base, with 12 bases between the two germline ends. Germline assignment: CDR1 MDHEN and CDR2 SYDVKM. The CDR3 has 13 amino acids. CDR3 DNA: TGTGCCACCCGTCCGCAGGGCACAGATACGCAGTATTTT. Amino acid sequence: CATRPQGTDTQYF.

This clonotype was observed a handful of times. The V call is TRBV3-1, the J call TRBJ1-5, with D unresolved. The CDR3 is 16 residues long. Germline loops: CDR1 LGHDT, CDR2 YNNKEL (reference sequence). V dropped 4 bases and J dropped 0 bases, with 13 bases sitting between them. The CDR3 loop reads CASSRAPGSSNQPQHF. The DNA for the CDR3 is TGTGCCAGCAGCCGGGCCCCTGGCAGTAGCAATCAGCCCCAGCATTTT.

This clonotype was found once. The CDR3 here is CASSLSGDENTEAFF. CDR3 coding DNA: TGCGCCAGCAGCTTGTCAGGGGATGAGAACACTGAAGCTTTCTTT. The rearrangement links TRBV5-1 to TRBJ1-1, with D maybe TRBD1 (6 bases). Germline V gene data show CDR1 as SGHRS and CDR2 as YFSETQ. This CDR3 contains 15 residues. Trimming shortened V by 1 base and J by 1 base, and 11 bases separated the two germline ends.

V gene TRBV29-1 combines with J gene TRBJ2-3; D is tentatively TRBD1 or TRBD2 (6 bases each). V lost 2 bases and J 4 bases, leaving 16 bases between the germline ends. CDR1 and CDR2 from the germline V gene are SQVTM and ANQGSEA. There are 15 residues in the CDR3. The CDR3, as DNA: TGCAGCGTTGAAATAGGGGGGAAGGGGGCAGATACGCAGTATTTT. Translating it yields CSVEIGGKGADTQYF.

This clonotype occurred many times. The J gene is TRBJ2-5, the V gene TRBV4-3; 11 nucleotides align to TRBD2. V lost 3 bases, J lost 1 base, and 4 bases stayed unmatched. From germline, CDR1 is LGHNA and CDR2 YSLEER. The length of the CDR3 is 16 residues. CDR3 region: CASSHTGTSGQETQYF. In nucleotides, the CDR3 is TGCGCCAGCAGCCACACAGGGACTAGCGGCCAAGAGACCCAGTACTTC.

The J gene is TRBJ2-1, the V gene TRBV20-1; maybe TRBD2 (7 bases). This CDR3 has 16 amino acids. Germline lookup yields CDR1 DFQATT and CDR2 SNEGSKA (reference sequence). Trimming removed 6 bases from V and 7 bases from J, with 25 bases in between. The chain's CDR3 is CSAAGIGGRAGNEQFF. Written as DNA, the CDR3 is TGCAGTGCCGCGGGGATAGGGGGGAGGGCCGGGAATGAGCAGTTCTTC.

This chain uses TRBV2 with TRBJ2-2, with 7 bases matching TRBD2. The CDR3 extends over 14 amino acids. J gave up 1 base and V 4 bases, and 0 bases lay outside the gene matches. Looked up from germline, CDR1 is SNHLY and CDR2 is FYNNEI. CDR3 sequence reads: CASSGGGNTGELFF. In DNA, the CDR3 is TGTGCCAGCAGTGGCGGGGGGAACACCGGGGAGCTGTTTTTT.

V usage is TRBV11-3 and J usage is TRBJ1-1; D gene uncertain. The germline V and J ends were trimmed by 5 bases and 5 bases, with 12 bases remaining between them. The CDR3 spans 13 residues. The germline V gene encodes CDR1 SGHNT and CDR2 YENEEA. The chain's CDR3 is CASSRERRTEAFF. The CDR3 coding sequence is TGTGCCAGCAGCCGCGAGAGGAGGACTGAAGCTTTCTTT. The full variable domain, with the rest looked up from reference TRBV11-3 and TRBJ1-1, is EAGVVQSPRYKIIEKKQPVAFWCNPISGHNTLYWYLQNLGQGPELLIRYENEEAVDDSQLPKDRFSAERLKGVDSTLKIQPAELGDSAVYLCASSRERRTEAFFGQGTRLTVV.

The chain couples TRBV7-2 to TRBJ2-1, with no clear D. This CDR3 comprises 15 residues. Germline-derived CDR1 and CDR2 are SGHTA and FQGNSA. Trimming removed 7 bases at V and 2 bases at J, with 15 bases between. CDR3 in amino acids: CASTLVGYAYNEQFF. The CDR3 DNA is TGTGCCAGCACCCTCGTGGGATACGCCTACAATGAGCAGTTCTTC. Full variable domain (rest looked up from reference TRBV7-2 and TRBJ2-1): GAGVSQSPSNKVTEKGKDVELRCDPISGHTALYWYRQSLGQGLEFLIYFQGNSAPDKSGLPSDRFSAERTGGSVSTLTIQRTQQEDSAVYLCASTLVGYAYNEQFFGPGTRLTVL.

This clonotype was observed at least ten times. The rearrangement links TRBV12-3 or TRBV12-4 to TRBJ2-1; 12 bases fit TRBD2. This CDR3 contains 13 residues. Germline trimming cut 8 bases from V and 6 bases from J; bases unmatched to any gene: 2. CDR3 in amino acids: CASGLAGFNEQFF. The CDR3 DNA sequence: TGTGCCAGCGGACTAGCGGGATTCAATGAGCAGTTCTTC.

This clonotype has a count of ten or more. Germline and junction disagree at one end, which may indicate a read error. V usage is TRBV3-1 and J usage is TRBJ2-5, with 10 bases fitting TRBD2. This CDR3 region has 15 residues. Germline V gives CDR1 LGHDT, CDR2 YNNKEL (reference sequence). CDR3 sequence (DNA): TGTGCCAGCAGTCCCCTAGCGGGGGCCCCAGAGGCCCAGTACTTC. Protein sequence: CASSPLAGAPEAQYF.